The 4 T cell receptor beta chains below were found in one sample sequenced in a study of blood T cell repertoires in COVID-19 (TCRdb year 2020). The library was generated by the immunoSEQ multiplex PCR assay. In its TCRdb copy, this immuneACCESS table keeps in-frame sequences only and misses some clones. Where compared with another copy, unresolved V genes explain less than half of these, and the others have no known cause. Across this sample there are approximately 260,000 clones, with 70% to 85% seen only once. Of the sample, over 3% is held by the ten largest clones. Specimen: peripheral blood. These receptors all stem from a woman aged 40 to 49 with active or convalescent COVID-19.

The chain recombines TRBV6-2 or TRBV6-3 with TRBJ1-1; 7 positions match TRBD1. The trim removed 5 bases at V and 3 bases at J, leaving 15 bases unmatched. Germline CDR1 MNHEY, CDR2 SVGEGT. The CDR3 is made up of 17 amino acids. The CDR3 region has the DNA TGTGCCAGCAGTACTCCCCGTCACAGGGGAAAGGACACTGAAGCTTTCTTT. As protein: CASSTPRHRGKDTEAFF.

Here the CDR3 DNA reads TGTGCCAGCAGTTTTGAGAAATCGATGAATTCACCCCTCCACTTT. This codes for CASSFEKSMNSPLHF. The V gene is TRBV6-6, the J gene TRBJ1-6; D not resolved. Trimming left V 4 bases short and J 7 bases short, with 14 bases between. The CDR3 runs to 15 residues. The germline CDR1 and CDR2 sequences are MNHNY and SVGAGI (reference sequence).

The chain joins TRBV24-1 to TRBJ2-1, with TRBD1 identical over 9 bases. The junction had 11 bases not matched to a gene; V was cut back by 2 bases and J by 4 bases. The CDR3 runs to 18 residues. Germline CDR1 is KGHDR and CDR2 is SFDVKD. CDR3 loop: CATSDSALDRGPYNEQFF. The CDR3 bases are TGTGCCACCAGTGATTCCGCACTGGACAGGGGACCGTACAATGAGCAGTTCTTC.

V gene TRBV9 combines with J gene TRBJ1-3; 11 bases line up with TRBD1. Per germline, CDR1 SGDLS and CDR2 YYNGEE. The CDR3 is made up of 15 amino acids. Trimming cost V 4 bases and J 4 bases; bases outside gene matches: 4. The CDR3 bases are TGTGCCAGCAGCCCTCGGACAGGGGGCGGAAACACCATATATTTT. Its protein is CASSPRTGGGNTIYF.